This T cell receptor (beta chain) was profiled in a study of cytomegalovirus exposure and HLA in healthy donors. The primer mix had 60 Vbeta and 13 Jbeta primers. Data came from immunoSEQ multiplex PCR; TCRdb stores just in-frame clones and leaves some out. The sample yields 150,000 to 200,000 clones, approximately 83% seen once. Per the germline V gene, CDR1 is MNHNS and CDR2 is SASEGT. CDR3 length: 15 amino acids. Trimming removed 3 bases at V and 1 base at J, with 12 bases between. Sequencing was carried out using PBMCs. The rearrangement uses TRBV6-1 and TRBJ1-1; tentative D call: TRBD1 (6 bases). This sequence was found in a young woman in good health and CMV-seronegative. The CDR3 spells CASSDTGKGNTEAFF. CDR3 DNA: TGTGCCAGCAGTGACACAGGGAAGGGGAACACTGAAGCTTTCTTT.